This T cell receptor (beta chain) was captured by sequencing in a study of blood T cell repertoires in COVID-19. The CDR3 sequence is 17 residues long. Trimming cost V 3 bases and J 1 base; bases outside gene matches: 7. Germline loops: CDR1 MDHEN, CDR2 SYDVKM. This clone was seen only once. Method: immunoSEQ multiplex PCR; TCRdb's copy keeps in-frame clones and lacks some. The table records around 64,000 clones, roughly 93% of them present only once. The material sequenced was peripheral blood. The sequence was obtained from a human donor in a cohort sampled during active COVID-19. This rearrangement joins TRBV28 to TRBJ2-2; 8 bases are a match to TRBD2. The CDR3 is CASSLSSGSGNTGELFF. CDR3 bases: TGTGCCAGCAGTTTGTCCAGCGGGAGTGGGAACACCGGGGAGCTGTTTTTT.